This T cell receptor (beta chain) was captured in a study of shared clonotypes between healthy human individuals. As concerns this clone: As yet, its antigen is unknown.

General study results and limits: The naive CD4 repertoires of a handful of donors were compared, and roughly 5.1% of clonotypes were shared. Clonotype sharing among donors, it was expected, would be affected by sequencing depth. With few donors, the genetic and exposure-history diversity represented was limited.

Clones were sequenced by immunoSEQ multiplex PCR, and TCRdb holds only the in-frame ones, with some missing. Of hundreds of thousands of clones listed, approximately 96% were seen once; the top ten hold about 0.11%. V dropped 4 bases and J dropped 8; count of bases not matched to a gene: 8. CDR3 length equals 16 residues. Looked up from germline, CDR1 is SEHNR and CDR2 is FQNEAQ (reference sequence). Naive CD8 cells were CD45RO-negative, positively selected for CCR7, excluding terminally differentiated effector memory CD45RA+ cells. Donors were healthy HIV-negative adults without recently reported acute infections or vaccinations.

Source material: naive CD8+ T cells sorted from blood. The V call is TRBV7-9, the J call TRBJ1-4; 12 bases match TRBD1. This TCR was recovered from a woman aged 25 to 39 in good health. CDR3 nucleotides: TGTGCCAGCAGCTCACCGGGACAGGGGGCTTTGGAAAAACTGTTTTTT. Its protein is CASSSPGQGALEKLFF.